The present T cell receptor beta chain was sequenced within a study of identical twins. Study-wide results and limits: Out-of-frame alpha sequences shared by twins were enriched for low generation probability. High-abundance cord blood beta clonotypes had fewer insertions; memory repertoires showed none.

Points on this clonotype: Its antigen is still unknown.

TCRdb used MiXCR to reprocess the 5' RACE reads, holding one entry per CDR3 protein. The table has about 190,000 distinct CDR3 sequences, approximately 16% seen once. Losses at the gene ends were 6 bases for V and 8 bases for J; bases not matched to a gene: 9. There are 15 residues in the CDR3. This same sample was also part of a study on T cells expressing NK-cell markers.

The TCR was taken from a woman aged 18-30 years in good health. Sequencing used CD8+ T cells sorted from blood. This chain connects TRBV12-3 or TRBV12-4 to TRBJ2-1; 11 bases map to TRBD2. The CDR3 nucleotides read TGTGCCAGCAGCACAACTAGCGGGAGAAGCGATGAGCAGTTCTTC. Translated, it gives CASSTTSGRSDEQFF.